These T cell receptor beta chains were read from a single sample in a study of OX40 agonist ivuxolimab in advanced cancers. This table comes from immunoSEQ multiplex PCR, and its TCRdb copy is limited to in-frame clones, with some not included. This table holds tens of thousands of clones, 86% found once. The material sequenced was CD4+ or CD8+ T cells sorted from blood, taken in a trial of the OX40 agonist ivuxolimab. The origin of the receptors is an adult with an advanced solid tumor such as melanoma, head and neck, liver or kidney cancer. Each CDR3 is given with its conserved first and last residue. The order of the fields is D gene, clone size, V gene, J gene, CDR3 DNA, CDR3 protein. D genes are given only for firm matches. Expanded clones are given a class, and other clones once, few, many or no size at all.

>TRBD2|once|TRBV19|TRBJ2-1
TGTGCCAGTAGTGATATAGCGGGGAATAATGAGCAGTTCTTC
CASSDIAGNNEQFF
>TRBD1|NA|TRBV6-5|TRBJ2-7
TGTGCCAGCGGGGACAGGGGAAACGAGCAGTACTTC
CASGDRGNEQYF
>NA|NA|TRBV5-1|TRBJ2-3
TGCGCCAGCAGCTTGAGTCTTAATGTGGGTACGCAGTATTTT
CASSLSLNVGTQYF
>TRBD1|NA|TRBV11-2|TRBJ2-5
TGTGCCAGCAGCCCCCCCGGGACAGGGAGGGTCCAAGAGACCCAGTACTTC
CASSPPGTGRVQETQYF
>NA|medium-sized|TRBV5-1|TRBJ1-5
TGCGCCAGCACCGACTACCTGATTTATAGCAATCAGCCCCAGCATTTT
CASTDYLIYSNQPQHF
>NA|once|TRBV5-1|TRBJ2-5
TGCGCCAGCAGCTTACCAGGGTTGGGTTTTGAGACCCAGTACTTC
CASSLPGLGFETQYF
>TRBD2|NA|TRBV11-2|TRBJ2-5
TGTGCCAGCAGCTTCTCTAGCGGGGGGAGGGAGACCCAGTACTTC
CASSFSSGGRETQYF
>TRBD1|NA|TRBV9|TRBJ1-6
TGTGCCAGCAGCGTAGTTGGGACAGGGGGATCTAATTCACCCCTCCACTTT
CASSVVGTGGSNSPLHF
>NA|NA|TRBV5-8|TRBJ1-2
TGTGCCAGCAGCTACCCCCGGCAGTGGAGCTATGGCTACACCTTC
CASSYPRQWSYGYTF
>NA|NA|TRBV5-1|TRBJ1-2
TGCGCCAGCAGCGACGCCCAGATCTATGGCTACACCTTC
CASSDAQIYGYTF
>NA|NA|TRBV4-2|TRBJ2-5
TGTGCCAGCAGCCAAGTAGGACCGGGACTCTCGTACCAAGAGACCCAGTACTTC
CASSQVGPGLSYQETQYF
>NA|NA|TRBV28|TRBJ1-6
TGTGCCAGCCGCAGGGGCCTGGATTCACCCCTCCACTTT
CASRRGLDSPLHF
>NA|NA|TRBV5-1|TRBJ1-5
TGCGCCAGCAGCTTTGGGGGAGGGGATCAGCCCCAGCATTTT
CASSFGGGDQPQHF
>NA|NA|TRBV27|TRBJ1-1
TGTGCCAGCAGATCAGGGAATGAAGCTTTCTTT
CASRSGNEAFF
>TRBD1|NA|TRBV5-4|TRBJ2-1
TGTGCCAGCAGCGAGGGGACAGGGGACTACAATGAGCAGTTCTTC
CASSEGTGDYNEQFF